One sample yielded the 28 T cell receptor beta chains listed below, sequenced in a study of blood T cell repertoires in COVID-19 (dated by TCRdb to 2020 to 2022). Receptor amplification or capture employed the immunoSEQ multiplex PCR assay. TCRdb re-hosts the immuneACCESS table, in-frame sequences only. Its copies lack some clones; in the studies checked, an unresolved V gene accounts for under half of them, and the cause for the rest is not known. In all, the sample holds about 140,000 clones, and around 81% of those were seen once. The top ten constitute about 8% of the sample. The sample was peripheral blood. These receptors were obtained from a human donor in a cohort sampled during active COVID-19.

This rearrangement joins TRBV5-1 to TRBJ1-3, with 7 bases lining up with TRBD1. The V gene's germline CDR1 is SGHRS and CDR2 YFSETQ. The CDR3 loop spans 13 amino acids. J was trimmed by 3 bases and V by 5 bases; bases with no gene match: 2. In nucleotides, the CDR3 is TGCGCCAGCAGTACAGGGGTTGGAAACACCATATATTTT. It encodes CASSTGVGNTIYF.

The chain recombines TRBV7-9 with TRBJ2-2, with TRBD1 matching over 8 bases. Germline loops: CDR1 SEHNR, CDR2 FQNEAQ (reference sequence). J was trimmed by 1 base and V by 5 bases; bases with no gene match: 15. The CDR3 runs to 19 residues. The CDR3 loop reads CASSLWYGTGGRNTGELFF. The CDR3 bases are TGTGCCAGCAGCCTTTGGTACGGGACAGGAGGAAGGAACACCGGGGAGCTGTTTTTT.

This clone appeared a single time. This CDR3 reads CASSVAIQTSGGRLTSEETQYF. Here the CDR3 DNA reads TGTGCCAGCAGCGTAGCTATTCAGACTAGCGGGGGGAGGTTGACTTCCGAAGAGACCCAGTACTTC. V is TRBV9 and J is TRBJ2-5; 13 bases match TRBD2. CDR3 size: 22 residues. Trimming at V came to 0 bases and at J to 3 bases, leaving 20 bases not matched to a gene. Germline V gene data show CDR1 as SGDLS and CDR2 as YYNGEE.

This clone was seen only a few times. The rearrangement joins TRBV5-1 to TRBJ2-7; TRBD1 aligns across 10 bases. The CDR3 covers 14 residues. Losses at the gene ends were 4 bases for V and 2 bases for J; bases not matched to a gene: 3. CDR1 and CDR2 (germline): SGHRS, YFSETQ. The CDR3 DNA is TGCGCCAGCAGCCCCGGACAGGGGGCCTACGAGCAGTACTTC. Protein sequence: CASSPGQGAYEQYF.

The chain joins TRBV5-4 to TRBJ2-4; the match to TRBD2 covers 8 bases. Germline assignment: CDR1 SGHNT and CDR2 YYREEE (reference sequence). With V trimmed by 0 bases and J by 5 bases, 7 bases remained unmatched. CDR3 length equals 16 residues. The CDR3 protein is CASSLGGIAGQNIQYF. The CDR3 DNA reads TGTGCCAGCAGCTTGGGGGGAATAGCGGGGCAAAACATTCAGTACTTC.

V is TRBV7-9 and J is TRBJ1-5; D is possibly TRBD1 (5 bases). The CDR3 has 14 amino acids. V was clipped by 5 bases and J by 3 bases, with 11 bases between them. Germline V lookup: CDR1 SEHNR, CDR2 FQNEAQ (reference sequence). DNA for the CDR3: TGTGCCAGCAGCGGGGGGGTCCACAATCAGCCCCAGCATTTT. This codes for CASSGGVHNQPQHF.

The gene calls are TRBV11-3 and TRBJ2-1; 12 bases are a match to TRBD1. Germline V lookup: CDR1 SGHNT, CDR2 YENEEA. J gave up 7 bases and V 5 bases, and 9 bases lay outside the gene matches. The CDR3 has 16 residues. As DNA, the CDR3 is TGTGCCAGCAGCAGGGGTCAGGGACAGGGGGCAAATGAGCAGTTCTTC. Protein product: CASSRGQGQGANEQFF.

V and J are TRBV29-1 and TRBJ1-1, with D possibly matching TRBD1 (6 bases). Trimming cost V 7 bases and J 3 bases, with 18 bases left between them. CDR3 length: 14 amino acids. From germline, CDR1 is SQVTM and CDR2 ANQGSEA. CDR3: CSAGEGGRYTEAFF. For the CDR3, the DNA is TGCAGCGCAGGGGAGGGGGGCAGGTACACTGAAGCTTTCTTT.

The chain recombines TRBV24-1 with TRBJ2-3; a weak D match, TRBD1 (6 bases). The CDR3 has 13 amino acids. From germline, CDR1 is KGHDR and CDR2 SFDVKD. Trimming left V 5 bases short and J 3 bases short, with 8 bases between. Written as DNA, the CDR3 is TGTGCCACCAGTGTTGGACAGACAGATACGCAGTATTTT. Encoded protein: CATSVGQTDTQYF.

This clone was seen only once. The V and J genes are TRBV27 and TRBJ2-7; the D is unclear. From germline, CDR1 is MNHEY and CDR2 SMNVEV (reference sequence). Trimming cost V 5 bases and J 5 bases, with 10 bases left between them. The CDR3 extends over 12 amino acids. CDR3 sequence: CASSKRYDEQYF. The CDR3 region has the DNA TGTGCCAGCAGTAAGAGGTACGACGAGCAGTACTTC.

Here the CDR3 reads CASSLTGPTDTQYF. In DNA, the CDR3 is TGTGCCAGCAGCTTGACAGGCCCCACAGATACGCAGTATTTT. The rearrangement uses TRBV7-9 and TRBJ2-3, with a weak D call TRBD1 (6 bases). Deletions cut 3 bases from V and 2 bases from J, with 9 bases between. The germline V gene has CDR1 SEHNR and CDR2 FQNEAQ (reference sequence). The CDR3 has 14 residues. Full variable domain (remainder filled in from reference TRBV7-9 and TRBJ2-3): DTGVSQNPRHKITKRGQNVTFRCDPISEHNRLYWYRQTLGQGPEFLTYFQNEAQLEKSRLLSDRFSAERPKGSFSTLEIQRTEQGDSAMYLCASSLTGPTDTQYFGPGTRLTVL.

This rearrangement joins TRBV6-5 to TRBJ1-6, with 7 bases lining up with TRBD1. The germline gives CDR1 MNHEY, CDR2 SVGAGI. The CDR3 consists of 14 residues. With 7 bases clipped from V and 6 bases from J, the junction kept 6 bases outside the gene matches. The DNA for the CDR3 is TGTGCCAGCACTCGTGAGGGGGCTAATTCACCCCTCCACTTT. Amino acids: CASTREGANSPLHF.

J is TRBJ1-6 and V is TRBV6-5, with D maybe TRBD1 (5 bases). The germline V gene encodes CDR1 MNHEY and CDR2 SVGAGI. CDR3 length: 13 residues. V lost 6 bases and J lost 6, with 9 bases in between. The CDR3 DNA reads TGTGCCAGCAGATCAGGGCTTAATTCACCCCTCCACTTT. Its translation: CASRSGLNSPLHF.

Turning to this clone: In the same sample, other DNA sequences code for this CDR3. The chain combines TRBV5-4 with TRBJ1-6, with D maybe TRBD1 (6 bases). Per the germline V gene, CDR1 is SGHNT and CDR2 is YYREEE (reference sequence). The V gene lost 0 bases and the J gene lost 4 bases, with 8 bases spanning the gap. The CDR3 extends over 15 amino acids. This CDR3 reads CASSLEQGYNSPLHF. The DNA for the CDR3 is TGTGCCAGCAGCTTGGAACAGGGATATAATTCACCCCTCCACTTT.

The chain is built from TRBV27 and TRBJ2-7; 9 bases are shared with TRBD2. The CDR3 has 16 amino acids. The V segment lost 0 bases and the J segment 9 bases; nucleotides outside the gene matches: 12. From germline, CDR1 is MNHEY and CDR2 SMNVEV (reference sequence). CDR3 DNA: TGTGCCAGCAGTTTATCGAGTGGCGCGGGGGGGTTCCTGCAGTACTTC. This sequence encodes CASSLSSGAGGFLQYF.

The chain employs TRBV4-2 and TRBJ1-3; D gene uncertain. This CDR3 spans 17 amino acids. Germline V gene lookup returns CDR1 LGHNA and CDR2 YNFKEQ. Deletions cut 0 bases from V and 0 bases from J, with 12 bases between. The DNA of the CDR3 is TGTGCCAGCAGCCAAGAGCCCCCCCACAGCTCTGGAAACACCATATATTTT. It specifies CASSQEPPHSSGNTIYF.

The genes are TRBV19 and TRBJ1-3; 9 positions match TRBD1. The CDR3 runs 15 residues. CDR1 is LNHDA, CDR2 SQIVND, per germline (reference sequence). V shed 4 bases, J shed 9 bases, and the junction held 10 bases outside the gene matches. The CDR3 DNA reads TGTGCCAGTAGTACGACCGGGACAGGGAAACTCACCATATATTTT. Its protein is CASSTTGTGKLTIYF.

CDR3 in amino acids: CSASPPGLQPQHF. The CDR3 region has the DNA TGCAGTGCTAGTCCGCCAGGACTTCAGCCCCAGCATTTT. J is TRBJ1-5 and V is TRBV20-1; D unclear. The germline V gene has CDR1 DFQATT and CDR2 SNEGSKA (reference sequence). The CDR3 covers 13 residues. Trimming stripped 3 bases from V and 6 bases from J, with 12 bases between.

The chain links TRBV7-2 to TRBJ2-3; TRBD1 matches at 7 bases. The junction had 10 bases not matched to a gene; V was cut back by 1 base and J by 6 bases. Germline CDR1 reads SGHTA; CDR2 reads FQGNSA. This CDR3 is 16 amino acids long. The chain's CDR3 is CASSLGPPGGFDTQYF. DNA for the CDR3: TGTGCCAGCAGCTTAGGCCCCCCAGGGGGTTTCGATACGCAGTATTTT.

The gene calls are TRBV11-1 and TRBJ2-7, with 8 nucleotides matching TRBD2. V lost 5 bases and J lost 2; bases outside the gene matches: 11. Germline values: CDR1 SGHAT, CDR2 FQDESV (reference sequence). The CDR3 spans 16 residues. The CDR3 loop reads CASSKNPGRGAYEQYF. The CDR3 DNA reads TGTGCCAGCAGCAAAAACCCAGGGCGGGGGGCCTACGAGCAGTACTTC. Together with reference TRBV11-1 and TRBJ2-7, the CDR3 gives the full variable domain: EAEVAQSPRYKITEKSQAVAFWCDPISGHATLYWYRQILGQGPELLVQFQDESVVDDSQLPKDRFSAERLKGVDSTLKIQPAELGDSAMYLCASSKNPGRGAYEQYFGPGTRLTVT.

The chain couples TRBV10-1 to TRBJ2-1; 11 nucleotides agree with TRBD2. V lost 5 bases and J lost 8; bases outside the gene matches: 8. The CDR3 extends over 15 amino acids. Germline loops: CDR1 WNHNN, CDR2 SYGVQD (reference sequence). Here the CDR3 DNA reads TGCGCCAGCAGTTCTAGCGGGGGGCCAGGCTATGAGCAGTTCTTC. Amino acids: CASSSSGGPGYEQFF.

This clone was found once. This rearrangement joins TRBV7-9 to TRBJ2-1; D remains unclear. The CDR3 spans 12 residues. The germline CDR1 and CDR2 sequences are SEHNR and FQNEAQ (reference sequence). Trimming shortened V by 5 bases and J by 4 bases, and 6 bases separated the two germline ends. CDR3 sequence: CASSPTYNEQFF. The CDR3 DNA reads as TGTGCCAGCAGCCCCACTTACAATGAGCAGTTCTTC.

V usage is TRBV3-1 (or the pseudogene TRBV3-2) and J usage is TRBJ1-1, with D unresolved. CDR1 is LGHDT and CDR2 is YNNKEL in the germline V gene (reference sequence). CDR3 length: 13 residues. V was trimmed by 1 base and J by 6 bases, leaving 9 bases between them. The CDR3 bases are TGTGCCAGCAGCCAAGTTCTCACAGCTGAAGCTTTCTTT. Translating gives CASSQVLTAEAFF.

This clone appeared once. The chain carries TRBV19 and TRBJ1-2, with D perhaps TRBD1 (5 bases). Germline V gene data show CDR1 as LNHDA and CDR2 as SQIVND (reference sequence). V lost 8 bases and J lost 2, with 9 bases in between. CDR3 length equals 12 residues. This CDR3 is CASERGNYGYTF. The CDR3 region has the DNA TGTGCCAGTGAACGGGGGAACTATGGCTACACCTTC.

This clone came up a few times. The genes are TRBV6-1 and TRBJ2-7; 12 nucleotides align to TRBD2. Germline CDR1 and CDR2: MNHNS and SASEGT. Germline trimming cut 4 bases from V and 0 bases from J; bases unmatched to any gene: 4. The CDR3 consists of 16 residues. CDR3 bases: TGTGCCAGCAGTGCACTAGCGGGGGGTTCCTCCTACGAGCAGTACTTC. Translation: CASSALAGGSSYEQYF.

The chain joins TRBV5-1 to TRBJ1-5; the match to TRBD1 covers 9 bases. Germline V CDR1 and CDR2: SGHRS, YFSETQ. The CDR3 runs 13 residues. V shed 3 bases, J shed 5 bases, and the junction held 0 bases outside the gene matches. The CDR3: CASSWDRDQPQHF. DNA of the CDR3: TGCGCCAGCAGCTGGGACAGGGATCAGCCCCAGCATTTT.

V and J are TRBV6-1 and TRBJ1-1; D is perhaps TRBD1 (5 bases). Germline V gene lookup returns CDR1 MNHNS and CDR2 SASEGT. Trimming shortened V by 3 bases and J by 1 base, and 15 bases separated the two germline ends. CDR3 length: 16 amino acids. The CDR3 DNA is TGTGCCAGCAGTGATCAGGGCCGTCTACGGAACACTGAAGCTTTCTTT. Protein product: CASSDQGRLRNTEAFF.

The V and J genes are TRBV5-5 and TRBJ1-4, with D possibly TRBD1 on 5 matching bases. Germline lookup yields CDR1 SGHKS and CDR2 YYEKEE (reference sequence). The CDR3 totals 15 residues. Trimming stripped 3 bases from V and 5 bases from J, with 14 bases between. The CDR3 loop is CASSSGHSHNEKLFF. CDR3 DNA sequence: TGTGCCAGCAGCTCAGGACACTCTCACAATGAAAAACTGTTTTTT.